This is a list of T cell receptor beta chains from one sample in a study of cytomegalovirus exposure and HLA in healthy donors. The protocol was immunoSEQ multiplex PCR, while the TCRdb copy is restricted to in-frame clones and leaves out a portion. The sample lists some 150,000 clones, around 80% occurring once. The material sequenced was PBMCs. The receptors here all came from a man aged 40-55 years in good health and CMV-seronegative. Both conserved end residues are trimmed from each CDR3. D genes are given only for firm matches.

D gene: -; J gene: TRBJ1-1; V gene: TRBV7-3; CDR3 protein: ASSPGGAGEAF
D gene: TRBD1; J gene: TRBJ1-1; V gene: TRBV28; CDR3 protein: ASSFQGGNTEAF
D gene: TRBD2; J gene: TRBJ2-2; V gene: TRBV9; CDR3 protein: ASSVVAGGTGELF
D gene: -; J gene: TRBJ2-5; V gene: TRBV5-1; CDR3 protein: ASRLGLQETQY
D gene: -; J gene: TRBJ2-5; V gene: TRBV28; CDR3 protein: ASITAHQETQY
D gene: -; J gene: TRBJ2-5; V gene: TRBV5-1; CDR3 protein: ASSLERPLQETQY
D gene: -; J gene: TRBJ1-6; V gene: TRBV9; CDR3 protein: ASSVGGGVGGSPLH
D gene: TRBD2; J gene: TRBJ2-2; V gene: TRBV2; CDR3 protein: ASSAQRGGQGELF
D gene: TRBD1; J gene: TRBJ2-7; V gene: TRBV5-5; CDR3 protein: ASSPTGASYEQY
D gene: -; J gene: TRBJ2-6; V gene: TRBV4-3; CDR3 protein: ASSRTRVSGANVLT
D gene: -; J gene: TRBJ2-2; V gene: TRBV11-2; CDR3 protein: ASSSLGLNTGELF
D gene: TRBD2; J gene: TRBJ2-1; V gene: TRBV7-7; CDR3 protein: ASSLGPAGTHYNEQF
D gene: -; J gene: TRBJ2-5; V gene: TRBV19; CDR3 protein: ASSIGGQVGTQY
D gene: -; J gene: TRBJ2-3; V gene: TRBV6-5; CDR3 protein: ASSYSSGPDTQY
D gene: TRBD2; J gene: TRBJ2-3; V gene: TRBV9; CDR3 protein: ASSSSGGGDADTQY
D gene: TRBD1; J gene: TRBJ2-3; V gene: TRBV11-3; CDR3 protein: ASSQQGDTDTQY
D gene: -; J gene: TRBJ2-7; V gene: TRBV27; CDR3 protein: ASSLGSGLTYEQY
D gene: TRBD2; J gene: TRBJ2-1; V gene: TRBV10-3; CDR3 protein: AISGERGGPHEQF
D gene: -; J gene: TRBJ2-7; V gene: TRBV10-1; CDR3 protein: ASSAGSYEQY
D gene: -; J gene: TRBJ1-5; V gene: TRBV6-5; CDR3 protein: ASSPGTFNQPQH
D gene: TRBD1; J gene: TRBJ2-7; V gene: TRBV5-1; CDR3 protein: ASRNPGGASSYEQY
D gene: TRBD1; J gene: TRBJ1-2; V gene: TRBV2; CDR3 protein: ASSDREYYGYT
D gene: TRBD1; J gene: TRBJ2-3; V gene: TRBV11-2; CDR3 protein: ASSFERGHLTDTQY
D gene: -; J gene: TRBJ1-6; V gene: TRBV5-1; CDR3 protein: ASSGQGLNSYNSPLH
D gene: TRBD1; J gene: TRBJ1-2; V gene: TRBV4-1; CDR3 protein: ASSQNSGTGARGYT
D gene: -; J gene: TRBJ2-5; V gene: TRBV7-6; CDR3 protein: ASSLVAAGETQY
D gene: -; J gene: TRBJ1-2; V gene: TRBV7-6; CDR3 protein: ASSLSAGTNYGYT
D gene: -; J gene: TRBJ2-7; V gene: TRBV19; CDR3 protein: ASSSGSSYEQY
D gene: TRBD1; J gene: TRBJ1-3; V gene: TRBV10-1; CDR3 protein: ASSPRTGVIGNTIY
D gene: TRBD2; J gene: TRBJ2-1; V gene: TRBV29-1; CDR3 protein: SVLVGGGASLYNEQF
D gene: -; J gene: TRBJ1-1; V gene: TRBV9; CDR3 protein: ASSLSGNTEAF
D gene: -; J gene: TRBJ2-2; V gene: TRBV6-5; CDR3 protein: ASSYEAGKPGELF
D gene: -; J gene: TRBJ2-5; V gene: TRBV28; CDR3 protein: ASSFGGGLQETQY
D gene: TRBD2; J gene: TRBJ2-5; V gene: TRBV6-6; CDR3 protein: ASSGGNGETQY
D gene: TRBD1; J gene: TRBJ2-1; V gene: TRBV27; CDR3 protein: ASRQGSYNEQF
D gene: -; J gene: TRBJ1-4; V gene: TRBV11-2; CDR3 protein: ASSDPTVFNNEKLF
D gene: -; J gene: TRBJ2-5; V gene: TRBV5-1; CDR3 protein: ASSLRRDISQETQY
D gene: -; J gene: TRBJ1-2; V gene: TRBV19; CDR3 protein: ASSKGTSNYGYT
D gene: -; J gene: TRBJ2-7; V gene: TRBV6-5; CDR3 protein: ASSSGPGTYEQY
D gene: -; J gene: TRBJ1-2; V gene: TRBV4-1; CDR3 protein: ASSQVTISTPRGYT
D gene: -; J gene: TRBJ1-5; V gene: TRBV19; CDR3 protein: ATKPPWSEGAAQPQH
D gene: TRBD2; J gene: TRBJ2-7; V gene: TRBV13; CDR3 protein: ASSLPTGTNPYEQY
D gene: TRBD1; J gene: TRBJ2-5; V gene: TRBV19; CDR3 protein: ASRDRGEETQY
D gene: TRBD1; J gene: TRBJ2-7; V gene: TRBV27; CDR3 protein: ASTPGTGGEQY
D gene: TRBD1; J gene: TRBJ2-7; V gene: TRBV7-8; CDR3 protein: ASSANTGVYEQY
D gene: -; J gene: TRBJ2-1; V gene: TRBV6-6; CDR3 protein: ASSYLGERPYNEQF
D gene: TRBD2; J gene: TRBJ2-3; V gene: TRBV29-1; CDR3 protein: SSSGGASTDTQY
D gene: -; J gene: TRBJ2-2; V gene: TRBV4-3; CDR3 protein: ASSLGGFGELF
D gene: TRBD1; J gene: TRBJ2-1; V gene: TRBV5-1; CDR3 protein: ASSSTYRDRGNEQF
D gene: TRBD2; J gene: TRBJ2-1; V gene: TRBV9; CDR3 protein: ASSVDQRGGLNEQF
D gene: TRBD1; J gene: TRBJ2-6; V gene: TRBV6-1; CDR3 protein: ASSGTGGSGANVLT
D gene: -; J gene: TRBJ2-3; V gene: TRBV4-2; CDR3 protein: ASSQWGGDRGSDTQY
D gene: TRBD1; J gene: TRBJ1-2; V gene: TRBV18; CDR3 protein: ASSGDRNYGYT
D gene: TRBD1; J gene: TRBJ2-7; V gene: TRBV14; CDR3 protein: ASSLRDRGDEQY